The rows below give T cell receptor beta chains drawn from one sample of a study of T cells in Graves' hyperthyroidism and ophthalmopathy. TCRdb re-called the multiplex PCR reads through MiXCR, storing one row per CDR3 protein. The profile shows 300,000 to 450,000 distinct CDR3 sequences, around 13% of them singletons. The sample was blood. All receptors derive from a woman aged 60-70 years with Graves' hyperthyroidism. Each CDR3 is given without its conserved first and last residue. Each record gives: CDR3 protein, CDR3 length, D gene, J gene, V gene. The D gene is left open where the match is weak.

CDR3aa: ASSPRGALPRGYNEQF
len: 16
d_gene: -
j_gene: TRBJ2-1
v_gene: TRBV13

CDR3aa: ASSFGDQPQH
len: 10
d_gene: -
j_gene: TRBJ1-5
v_gene: TRBV7-9

CDR3aa: ASSDGLAGWTDTQY
len: 14
d_gene: TRBD2
j_gene: TRBJ2-3
v_gene: TRBV12-3/TRBV12-4

CDR3aa: ASSLQLGRETQY
len: 12
d_gene: -
j_gene: TRBJ2-5
v_gene: TRBV5-1

CDR3aa: ASSVVTGNTEAF
len: 12
d_gene: -
j_gene: TRBJ1-1
v_gene: TRBV9

CDR3aa: ASSVGGGGYNEQF
len: 13
d_gene: TRBD2
j_gene: TRBJ2-1
v_gene: TRBV9

CDR3aa: ASSSDREETQY
len: 11
d_gene: TRBD1
j_gene: TRBJ2-5
v_gene: TRBV27

CDR3aa: ASSLAAGYEQY
len: 11
d_gene: -
j_gene: TRBJ2-7
v_gene: TRBV11-2

CDR3aa: ASSPPGQAYEQY
len: 12
d_gene: -
j_gene: TRBJ2-7
v_gene: TRBV11-2

CDR3aa: ASSLGGGGVHETQY
len: 14
d_gene: -
j_gene: TRBJ2-5
v_gene: TRBV12-3/TRBV12-4

CDR3aa: ASGYYTEAF
len: 9
d_gene: -
j_gene: TRBJ1-1
v_gene: TRBV12-5

CDR3aa: ASSPLGQGLPLH
len: 12
d_gene: TRBD1
j_gene: TRBJ1-6
v_gene: TRBV28

CDR3aa: ASSEGTGGREQY
len: 12
d_gene: -
j_gene: TRBJ2-7
v_gene: TRBV28

CDR3aa: ASSLRQGATGELF
len: 13
d_gene: TRBD1
j_gene: TRBJ2-2
v_gene: TRBV11-2

CDR3aa: AWSLTTRYL
len: 9
d_gene: -
j_gene: TRBJ1-1
v_gene: TRBV30

CDR3aa: ASSLSTGSSYNEQF
len: 14
d_gene: -
j_gene: TRBJ2-1
v_gene: TRBV5-1

CDR3aa: ASSLSWDSYNEQF
len: 13
d_gene: TRBD1
j_gene: TRBJ2-1
v_gene: TRBV6-1

CDR3aa: ASRFTRSGSYNEQF
len: 14
d_gene: TRBD2
j_gene: TRBJ2-1
v_gene: TRBV12-3/TRBV12-4

CDR3aa: ASRLQGGLTYEQY
len: 13
d_gene: TRBD1
j_gene: TRBJ2-7
v_gene: TRBV2

CDR3aa: ASTLTGPNSNNEQF
len: 14
d_gene: -
j_gene: TRBJ2-1
v_gene: TRBV12-3/TRBV12-4

CDR3aa: SARGGRAPYNEQF
len: 13
d_gene: TRBD2
j_gene: TRBJ2-1
v_gene: TRBV20-1

CDR3aa: ASNIVGGGNNEQF
len: 13
d_gene: -
j_gene: TRBJ2-1
v_gene: TRBV19

CDR3aa: ASSLRASGSYTQY
len: 13
d_gene: TRBD2
j_gene: TRBJ2-3
v_gene: TRBV5-1

CDR3aa: ASSLRGTGNTGELF
len: 14
d_gene: TRBD1
j_gene: TRBJ2-2
v_gene: TRBV5-1

CDR3aa: ASSYGLAQDTQY
len: 12
d_gene: TRBD2
j_gene: TRBJ2-3
v_gene: TRBV5-1

CDR3aa: ASSPVGGLDNEQF
len: 13
d_gene: -
j_gene: TRBJ2-1
v_gene: TRBV19

CDR3aa: ASSEEAANGYT
len: 11
d_gene: -
j_gene: TRBJ1-2
v_gene: TRBV2

CDR3aa: ASSDRDMNTEAF
len: 12
d_gene: -
j_gene: TRBJ1-1
v_gene: TRBV6-4

CDR3aa: ASSATRETQY
len: 10
d_gene: -
j_gene: TRBJ2-5
v_gene: TRBV2

CDR3aa: ASSRTVGIAF
len: 10
d_gene: -
j_gene: TRBJ1-1
v_gene: TRBV12-3/TRBV12-4

CDR3aa: ASSGQVYSGNTIY
len: 13
d_gene: TRBD1
j_gene: TRBJ1-3
v_gene: TRBV12-3/TRBV12-4

CDR3aa: SVEDPELLDTQY
len: 12
d_gene: -
j_gene: TRBJ2-3
v_gene: TRBV29-1

CDR3aa: ASSLIGGAGNTIY
len: 13
d_gene: -
j_gene: TRBJ1-3
v_gene: TRBV7-2

CDR3aa: ASSPGLAGGTEQF
len: 13
d_gene: TRBD2
j_gene: TRBJ2-1
v_gene: TRBV4-1

CDR3aa: ASSPTGTSGPTGTETQY
len: 17
d_gene: TRBD2
j_gene: TRBJ2-5
v_gene: TRBV5-1

CDR3aa: AISEGQYQETQY
len: 12
d_gene: -
j_gene: TRBJ2-5
v_gene: TRBV10-3

CDR3aa: ASSLTGQRINQPQH
len: 14
d_gene: TRBD1
j_gene: TRBJ1-5
v_gene: TRBV12-3/TRBV12-4

CDR3aa: ASSQVILGLATLGGNTGELF
len: 20
d_gene: TRBD2
j_gene: TRBJ2-2
v_gene: TRBV14

CDR3aa: ASSQGLARGDEQF
len: 13
d_gene: TRBD2
j_gene: TRBJ2-1
v_gene: TRBV6-2/TRBV6-3

CDR3aa: ASSLGPPHSPVDTQY
len: 15
d_gene: -
j_gene: TRBJ2-3
v_gene: TRBV12-3/TRBV12-4

CDR3aa: ASSPQNSNEQF
len: 11
d_gene: -
j_gene: TRBJ2-1
v_gene: TRBV11-3

CDR3aa: ASSRSDRSNYGYT
len: 13
d_gene: -
j_gene: TRBJ1-2
v_gene: TRBV19

CDR3aa: ASSIRGAGPSTDTQY
len: 15
d_gene: TRBD2
j_gene: TRBJ2-3
v_gene: TRBV19

CDR3aa: ASSYGPQNYNEQF
len: 13
d_gene: -
j_gene: TRBJ2-1
v_gene: TRBV12-3/TRBV12-4

CDR3aa: ASSSYEMFRTDTQY
len: 14
d_gene: -
j_gene: TRBJ2-3
v_gene: TRBV11-2

CDR3aa: ASSLSYRQPQH
len: 11
d_gene: -
j_gene: TRBJ1-5
v_gene: TRBV2

CDR3aa: ASSHPGLASTDTQY
len: 14
d_gene: -
j_gene: TRBJ2-3
v_gene: TRBV9

CDR3aa: ATSEARGQRQETQY
len: 14
d_gene: TRBD1
j_gene: TRBJ2-5
v_gene: TRBV24-1

CDR3aa: ASSLQGPNTEAF
len: 12
d_gene: -
j_gene: TRBJ1-1
v_gene: TRBV2

CDR3aa: SARDTRSLAETQY
len: 13
d_gene: -
j_gene: TRBJ2-5
v_gene: TRBV20-1

CDR3aa: ASSDISMGYEQF
len: 12
d_gene: -
j_gene: TRBJ2-1
v_gene: TRBV2